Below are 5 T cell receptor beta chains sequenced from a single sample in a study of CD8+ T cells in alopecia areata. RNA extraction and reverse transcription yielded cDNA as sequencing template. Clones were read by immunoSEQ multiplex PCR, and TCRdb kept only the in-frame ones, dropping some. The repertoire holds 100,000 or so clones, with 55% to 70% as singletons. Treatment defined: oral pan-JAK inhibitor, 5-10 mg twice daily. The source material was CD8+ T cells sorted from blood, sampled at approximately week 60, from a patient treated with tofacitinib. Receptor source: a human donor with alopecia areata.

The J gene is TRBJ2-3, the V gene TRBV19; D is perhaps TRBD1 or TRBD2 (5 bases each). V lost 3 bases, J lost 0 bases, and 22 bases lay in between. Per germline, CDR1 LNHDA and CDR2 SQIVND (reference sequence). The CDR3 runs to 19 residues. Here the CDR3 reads CASSIWVEDQGISTDTQYF. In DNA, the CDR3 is TGTGCCAGTAGTATTTGGGTGGAGGACCAGGGAATTAGCACAGATACGCAGTATTTT.

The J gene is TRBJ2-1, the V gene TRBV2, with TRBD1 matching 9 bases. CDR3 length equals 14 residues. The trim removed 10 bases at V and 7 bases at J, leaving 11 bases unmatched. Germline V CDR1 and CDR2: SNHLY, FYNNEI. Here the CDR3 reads CAKNRDRAFNEQFF. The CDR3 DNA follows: TGTGCCAAAAACCGGGACAGGGCGTTTAATGAGCAGTTCTTC.

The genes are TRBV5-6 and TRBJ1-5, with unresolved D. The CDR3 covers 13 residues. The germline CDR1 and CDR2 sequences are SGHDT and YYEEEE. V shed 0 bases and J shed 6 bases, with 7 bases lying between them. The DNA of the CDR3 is TGTGCCAGCAGCTTGGAAGGGAGTCAGCCCCAGCATTTT. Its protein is CASSLEGSQPQHF.

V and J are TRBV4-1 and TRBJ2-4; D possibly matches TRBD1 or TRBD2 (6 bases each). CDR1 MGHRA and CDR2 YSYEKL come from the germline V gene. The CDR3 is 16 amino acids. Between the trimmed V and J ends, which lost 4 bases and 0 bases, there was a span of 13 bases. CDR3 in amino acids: CASSLKGGLAKNIQYF. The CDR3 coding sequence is TGCGCCAGCAGCCTAAAGGGGGGACTAGCCAAAAACATTCAGTACTTC.

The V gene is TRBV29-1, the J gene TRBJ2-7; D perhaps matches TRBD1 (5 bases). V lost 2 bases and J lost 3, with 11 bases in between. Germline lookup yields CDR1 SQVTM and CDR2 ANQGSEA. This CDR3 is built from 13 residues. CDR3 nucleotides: TGCAGCGTTGAACCCCAGGGTCACTACGAGCAGTACTTC. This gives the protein CSVEPQGHYEQYF.